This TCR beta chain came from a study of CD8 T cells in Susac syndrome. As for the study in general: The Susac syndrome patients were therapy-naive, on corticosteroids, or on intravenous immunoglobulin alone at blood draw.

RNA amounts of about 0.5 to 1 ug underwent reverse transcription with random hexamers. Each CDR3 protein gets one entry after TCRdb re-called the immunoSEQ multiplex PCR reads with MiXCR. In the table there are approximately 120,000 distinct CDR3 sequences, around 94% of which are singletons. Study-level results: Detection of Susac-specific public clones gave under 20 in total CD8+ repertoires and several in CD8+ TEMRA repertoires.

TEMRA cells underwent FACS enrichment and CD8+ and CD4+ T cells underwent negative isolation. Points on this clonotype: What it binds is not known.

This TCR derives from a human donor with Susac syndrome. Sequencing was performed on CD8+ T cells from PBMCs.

The CDR3 spells CASSLGVDSYEQYF. The CDR3 DNA sequence: TGTGCCAGCAGCTTAGGTGTGGACTCCTACGAGCAGTACTTC. This chain joins TRBV7-9 and TRBJ2-7; the D is unclear. The CDR3 covers 14 residues. The V gene lost 1 base and the J gene lost 0 bases, with 7 bases spanning the gap. CDR1 is SEHNR and CDR2 is FQNEAQ in the germline V gene (reference sequence).